These T cell receptor beta chains were read from a single sample in a study of blood T cell repertoires in COVID-19. Produced via immunoSEQ multiplex PCR; TCRdb's table is partial and in-frame only. The profile shows about 90,000 clones, about 84% of them singletons. The sample consisted of peripheral blood. The receptor source for this set is a man older than 75 with active or convalescent COVID-19. The CDR3 runs from the conserved cysteine through the conserved F or W. The D gene is left open where the match is weak. Only some rows state a clone size, as once, few, many or a class for expanded clones.

CDR3aa: CASSRTSGGQETQYF
CDR3nt: TGTGCCAGCAGCCGTACTAGCGGGGGACAAGAGACCCAGTACTTC
v_gene: TRBV9
abundance: -
d_gene: TRBD2
j_gene: TRBJ2-5
len: 15

CDR3aa: CASRDTGAHNEQFF
CDR3nt: TGTGCCAGCAGGGATACAGGGGCCCACAATGAGCAGTTCTTC
v_gene: TRBV6-5
abundance: -
d_gene: TRBD1
j_gene: TRBJ2-1
len: 14

CDR3aa: CAISSEGGPNQPQHF
CDR3nt: TGTGCCATCTCTTCAGAGGGAGGGCCCAATCAGCCCCAGCATTTT
v_gene: TRBV10-3
abundance: -
d_gene: -
j_gene: TRBJ1-5
len: 15

CDR3aa: CASSLRGTGWGYSGNEQFF
CDR3nt: TGTGCCAGCAGCTTAAGGGGGACCGGCTGGGGGTACAGCGGGAATGAGCAGTTCTTC
v_gene: TRBV7-3
abundance: once
d_gene: -
j_gene: TRBJ2-1
len: 19

CDR3aa: CASSSIGDREKVGYTF
CDR3nt: TGTGCCAGCAGTTCCATAGGGGACAGGGAAAAAGTTGGCTACACCTTC
v_gene: TRBV6-5
abundance: -
d_gene: TRBD1
j_gene: TRBJ1-2
len: 16

CDR3aa: CASSLEGDTEAFF
CDR3nt: TGTGCCAGCAGCTTAGAGGGAGACACTGAAGCTTTCTTT
v_gene: TRBV7-9
abundance: -
d_gene: -
j_gene: TRBJ1-1
len: 13

CDR3aa: CASSAGTEGQPQHF
CDR3nt: TGCGCCAGCAGCGCCGGGACAGAGGGACAGCCCCAGCATTTT
v_gene: TRBV5-1
abundance: -
d_gene: TRBD1
j_gene: TRBJ1-5
len: 14

CDR3aa: CASSSLTGGARVYGYTF
CDR3nt: TGTGCCAGCAGCTCCCTGACCGGGGGGGCGCGAGTATATGGCTACACCTTC
v_gene: TRBV7-2
abundance: -
d_gene: -
j_gene: TRBJ1-2
len: 17

CDR3aa: CASSLDLRANTEAFF
CDR3nt: TGCGCCAGCAGCTTGGATCTCAGGGCAAACACTGAAGCTTTCTTT
v_gene: TRBV5-1
abundance: -
d_gene: -
j_gene: TRBJ1-1
len: 15

CDR3aa: CASSESPLAGGLADTQYF
CDR3nt: TGCGCCAGCAGTGAGTCGCCGCTAGCGGGGGGGCTTGCAGATACGCAGTATTTT
v_gene: TRBV10-2
abundance: -
d_gene: TRBD2
j_gene: TRBJ2-3
len: 18

CDR3aa: CASRRTSGTQETQYF
CDR3nt: TGCGCCAGCAGACGGACTAGCGGTACACAAGAGACCCAGTACTTC
v_gene: TRBV5-1
abundance: -
d_gene: TRBD2
j_gene: TRBJ2-5
len: 15

CDR3aa: CASSFITGINTEAFF
CDR3nt: TGTGCCAGCAGTTTCATTACAGGGATAAACACTGAAGCTTTCTTT
v_gene: TRBV27
abundance: -
d_gene: -
j_gene: TRBJ1-1
len: 15

CDR3aa: CASSQAQGARNSPLHF
CDR3nt: TGTGCCAGCAGCCAAGCCCAGGGGGCGCGAAATTCACCCCTCCACTTT
v_gene: TRBV3-1/TRBV3-2
abundance: -
d_gene: TRBD1
j_gene: TRBJ1-6
len: 16

CDR3aa: CASSSLAGGGTDTQYF
CDR3nt: TGTGCCAGCAGCTCCCTAGCGGGGGGGGGCACAGATACGCAGTATTTT
v_gene: TRBV13
abundance: -
d_gene: TRBD2
j_gene: TRBJ2-3
len: 16

CDR3aa: CASSVAMSTEAFF
CDR3nt: TGTGCCAGCAGCGTAGCGATGAGCACTGAAGCTTTCTTT
v_gene: TRBV9
abundance: -
d_gene: -
j_gene: TRBJ1-1
len: 13

CDR3aa: CASSLDLGRETQYF
CDR3nt: TGTGCCAGCAGCTTAGATCTAGGTCGTGAGACCCAGTACTTC
v_gene: TRBV7-2
abundance: -
d_gene: -
j_gene: TRBJ2-5
len: 14

CDR3aa: CASRGTVTGELFF
CDR3nt: TGTGCCAGTAGGGGGACAGTCACCGGGGAGCTGTTTTTT
v_gene: TRBV19
abundance: few
d_gene: TRBD1
j_gene: TRBJ2-2
len: 13

CDR3aa: CASSLHPGQGYGYTF
CDR3nt: TGTGCCAGCAGCCTTCACCCGGGACAGGGGTACGGCTACACCTTC
v_gene: TRBV11-3
abundance: -
d_gene: TRBD1
j_gene: TRBJ1-2
len: 15

CDR3aa: CASSLNRNNSPLHF
CDR3nt: TGCGCCAGCAGCTTGAACAGAAATAATTCACCCCTCCACTTT
v_gene: TRBV5-1
abundance: many
d_gene: -
j_gene: TRBJ1-6
len: 14

CDR3aa: CASSPGSTTNEKLFF
CDR3nt: TGTGCCAGCTCACCAGGCAGTACAACTAATGAAAAACTGTTTTTT
v_gene: TRBV18
abundance: -
d_gene: -
j_gene: TRBJ1-4
len: 15

CDR3aa: CASSPLGTGGVGNSPLHF
CDR3nt: TGTGCCAGTAGTCCCCTGGGGACAGGGGGCGTAGGTAATTCACCCCTCCACTTT
v_gene: TRBV19
abundance: -
d_gene: TRBD1
j_gene: TRBJ1-6
len: 18

CDR3aa: CASSQDLGSGGGLGEKLFF
CDR3nt: TGCGCCAGCAGCCAAGATCTGGGGTCAGGGGGTGGGCTTGGTGAAAAACTGTTTTTT
v_gene: TRBV4-1
abundance: few
d_gene: TRBD1
j_gene: TRBJ1-4
len: 19

CDR3aa: CASSLPGQGFNEQFF
CDR3nt: TGTGCCAGCAGCTTACCGGGACAGGGGTTCAATGAGCAGTTCTTC
v_gene: TRBV5-4
abundance: -
d_gene: TRBD1
j_gene: TRBJ2-1
len: 15

CDR3aa: CATTLDSGTGADTQYF
CDR3nt: TGTGCCACAACGTTGGACTCCGGGACAGGGGCAGATACGCAGTATTTT
v_gene: TRBV2
abundance: -
d_gene: TRBD1
j_gene: TRBJ2-3
len: 16

CDR3aa: CASRFSGDRNQPQHF
CDR3nt: TGTGCCAGCAGATTTTCAGGGGATCGCAATCAGCCCCAGCATTTT
v_gene: TRBV6-5
abundance: -
d_gene: -
j_gene: TRBJ1-5
len: 15

CDR3aa: CASSLAGVSGTGELFF
CDR3nt: TGTGCCAGCTCACTCGCCGGGGTTAGCGGCACCGGGGAGCTGTTTTTT
v_gene: TRBV18
abundance: once
d_gene: -
j_gene: TRBJ2-2
len: 16

CDR3aa: CASSIRAGRSDTEAFF
CDR3nt: TGTGCCAGTAGTATAAGGGCAGGGCGGTCGGACACTGAAGCTTTCTTT
v_gene: TRBV19
abundance: once
d_gene: -
j_gene: TRBJ1-1
len: 16

CDR3aa: CASRDQGFRTDTQYF
CDR3nt: TGTGCCAGCAGGGACCAGGGGTTCAGAACAGATACGCAGTATTTT
v_gene: TRBV2
abundance: -
d_gene: -
j_gene: TRBJ2-3
len: 15

CDR3aa: CASMPNRGDNSPLHF
CDR3nt: TGTGCCAGCATGCCGAACAGGGGCGACAATTCACCCCTCCACTTT
v_gene: TRBV28
abundance: -
d_gene: TRBD1
j_gene: TRBJ1-6
len: 15

CDR3aa: CASSIVGQQRYGYTF
CDR3nt: TGTGCCAGTAGTATAGTTGGACAGCAACGGTATGGCTACACCTTC
v_gene: TRBV19
abundance: few
d_gene: -
j_gene: TRBJ1-2
len: 15

CDR3aa: CASSPEDGTVYEQYF
CDR3nt: TGCGCCAGCAGCCCGGAAGACGGGACAGTCTACGAGCAGTACTTC
v_gene: TRBV5-1
abundance: few
d_gene: TRBD1
j_gene: TRBJ2-7
len: 15

CDR3aa: CASSAAPPSGAGSGANVLTF
CDR3nt: TGCGCCAGCAGCGCCGCCCCTCCTAGCGGTGCCGGGTCTGGGGCCAACGTCCTGACTTTC
v_gene: TRBV5-1
abundance: -
d_gene: TRBD2
j_gene: TRBJ2-6
len: 20

CDR3aa: CASSRDSPNTGELFF
CDR3nt: TGTGCCAGCAGCCGGGACAGTCCGAACACCGGGGAGCTGTTTTTT
v_gene: TRBV7-6
abundance: -
d_gene: TRBD1
j_gene: TRBJ2-2
len: 15

CDR3aa: CASSRGQGGNQPQHF
CDR3nt: TGTGCCAGCAGCCGGGGACAGGGAGGGAATCAGCCCCAGCATTTT
v_gene: TRBV3-1/TRBV3-2
abundance: -
d_gene: TRBD1
j_gene: TRBJ1-5
len: 15

CDR3aa: CASSLDRGTGPQHF
CDR3nt: TGTGCCAGCAGCTTAGATCGGGGGACGGGGCCCCAGCATTTT
v_gene: TRBV11-2
abundance: few
d_gene: -
j_gene: TRBJ1-5
len: 14

CDR3aa: CASSIEAWGDYGYTF
CDR3nt: TGTGCCAGTAGTATTGAGGCCTGGGGGGACTATGGCTACACCTTC
v_gene: TRBV19
abundance: -
d_gene: -
j_gene: TRBJ1-2
len: 15

CDR3aa: CASSLMGHEQYF
CDR3nt: TGTGCCAGCAGTTTAATGGGCCACGAGCAGTACTTC
v_gene: TRBV27
abundance: few
d_gene: -
j_gene: TRBJ2-7
len: 12

CDR3aa: CASSYGEKGYNSPLHF
CDR3nt: TGTGCCAGCAGTTACGGCGAAAAGGGGTATAATTCACCCCTCCACTTT
v_gene: TRBV6-5
abundance: -
d_gene: -
j_gene: TRBJ1-6
len: 16

CDR3aa: CASRTGDYSNQPQHF
CDR3nt: TGTGCCAGCCGGACAGGAGACTATAGCAATCAGCCCCAGCATTTT
v_gene: TRBV2
abundance: -
d_gene: TRBD1
j_gene: TRBJ1-5
len: 15

CDR3aa: CASTRGNTIYF
CDR3nt: TGTGCCAGCACCCGAGGGAACACCATATATTTT
v_gene: TRBV7-9
abundance: -
d_gene: -
j_gene: TRBJ1-3
len: 11

CDR3aa: CASSRPGGASNYGYTF
CDR3nt: TGTGCCAGCAGCCGCCCGGGAGGGGCCTCTAACTATGGCTACACCTTC
v_gene: TRBV11-2
abundance: few
d_gene: -
j_gene: TRBJ1-2
len: 16

CDR3aa: CAISESEEKETQYF
CDR3nt: TGTGCCATCAGTGAGTCGGAGGAGAAAGAGACCCAGTACTTC
v_gene: TRBV10-3
abundance: -
d_gene: -
j_gene: TRBJ2-5
len: 14

CDR3aa: CASSPATGNTEAFF
CDR3nt: TGTGCCAGCTCACCCGCGACGGGGAACACTGAAGCTTTCTTT
v_gene: TRBV18
abundance: once
d_gene: -
j_gene: TRBJ1-1
len: 14

CDR3aa: CASSLKGAGYGYTF
CDR3nt: TGTGCCAGCAGTTTAAAGGGGGCGGGCTATGGCTACACCTTC
v_gene: TRBV27
abundance: -
d_gene: TRBD1
j_gene: TRBJ1-2
len: 14

CDR3aa: CASSLDGGLTYEQYF
CDR3nt: TGTGCCAGCAGCTTAGATGGGGGCCTTACCTACGAGCAGTACTTC
v_gene: TRBV7-2
abundance: -
d_gene: -
j_gene: TRBJ2-7
len: 15